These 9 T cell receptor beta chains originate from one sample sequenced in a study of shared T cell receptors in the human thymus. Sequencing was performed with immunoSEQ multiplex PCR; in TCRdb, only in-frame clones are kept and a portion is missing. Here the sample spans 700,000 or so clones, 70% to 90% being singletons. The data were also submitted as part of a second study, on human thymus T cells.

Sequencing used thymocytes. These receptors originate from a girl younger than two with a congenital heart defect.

The CDR3 sequence: CASSSTAYNYGYTF. The CDR3 DNA follows: TGTGCCAGCAGCTCGACAGCTTATAACTATGGCTACACCTTC. The chain recombines TRBV7-9 with TRBJ1-2, with D maybe TRBD1 (5 bases). Trimming left V 4 bases short and J 1 base short, with 10 bases between. In germline, CDR1 is SEHNR, CDR2 FQNEAQ (reference sequence). CDR3 length: 14 amino acids.

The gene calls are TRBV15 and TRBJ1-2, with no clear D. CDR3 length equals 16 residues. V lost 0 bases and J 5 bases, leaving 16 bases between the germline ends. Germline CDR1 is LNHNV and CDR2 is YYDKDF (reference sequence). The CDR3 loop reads CATSRDRFEGNYGYTF. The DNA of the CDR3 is TGTGCCACCAGCAGAGATCGGTTTGAGGGCAATTATGGCTACACCTTC.

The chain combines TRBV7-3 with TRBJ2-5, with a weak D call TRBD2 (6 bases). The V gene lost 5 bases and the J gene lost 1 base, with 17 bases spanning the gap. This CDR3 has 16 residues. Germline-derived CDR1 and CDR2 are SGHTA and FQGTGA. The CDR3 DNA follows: TGTGCCAGCAGCCCAAAAGTGCGGGGCCGCCAAGAGACCCAGTACTTC. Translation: CASSPKVRGRQETQYF. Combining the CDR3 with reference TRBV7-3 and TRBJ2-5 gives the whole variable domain GAGVSQTPSNKVTEKGKYVELRCDPISGHTALYWYRQSLGQGPEFLIYFQGTGAADDSGLPNDRFFAVRPEGSVSTLKIQRTERGDSAVYLCASSPKVRGRQETQYFGPGTRLLVL.

CDR3: CASSSHQQPPNTEAFF. CDR3 coding DNA: TGTGCCAGCAGTTCCCACCAACAGCCTCCGAACACTGAAGCTTTCTTT. This chain joins TRBV27 and TRBJ1-1, with no clear D. Trimming took 4 bases from V and 1 from J, leaving 16 bases between them. Germline V lookup: CDR1 MNHEY, CDR2 SMNVEV (reference sequence). The CDR3 is 16 amino acids.

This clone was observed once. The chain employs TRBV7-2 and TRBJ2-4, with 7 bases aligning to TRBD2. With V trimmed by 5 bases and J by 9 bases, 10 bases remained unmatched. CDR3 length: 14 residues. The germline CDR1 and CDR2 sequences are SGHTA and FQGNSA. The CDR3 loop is CASSPRTSRGIQYF. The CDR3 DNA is TGTGCCAGCAGCCCTCGGACTAGTCGGGGCATTCAGTACTTC.

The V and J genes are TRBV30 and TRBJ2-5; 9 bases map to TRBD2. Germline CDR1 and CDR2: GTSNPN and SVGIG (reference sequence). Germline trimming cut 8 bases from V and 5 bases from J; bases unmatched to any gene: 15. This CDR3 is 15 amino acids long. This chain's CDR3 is CATLGWRGGRETQYF. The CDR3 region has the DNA TGTGCCACCCTAGGGTGGCGGGGGGGCCGGGAGACCCAGTACTTC.

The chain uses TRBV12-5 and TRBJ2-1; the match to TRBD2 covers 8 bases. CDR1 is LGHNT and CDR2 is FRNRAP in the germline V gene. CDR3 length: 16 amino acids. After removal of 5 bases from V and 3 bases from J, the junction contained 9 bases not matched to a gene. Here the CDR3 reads CASGRAGLADYNEQFF. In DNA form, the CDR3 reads TGTGCTAGTGGTCGCGCTGGACTAGCCGACTACAATGAGCAGTTCTTC.

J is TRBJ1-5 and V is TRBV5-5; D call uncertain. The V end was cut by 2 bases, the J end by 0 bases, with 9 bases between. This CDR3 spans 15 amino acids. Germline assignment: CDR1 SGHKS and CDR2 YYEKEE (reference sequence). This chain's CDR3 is CASSFTGYSNQPQHF. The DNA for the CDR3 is TGTGCCAGCAGCTTTACCGGGTATAGCAATCAGCCCCAGCATTTT.

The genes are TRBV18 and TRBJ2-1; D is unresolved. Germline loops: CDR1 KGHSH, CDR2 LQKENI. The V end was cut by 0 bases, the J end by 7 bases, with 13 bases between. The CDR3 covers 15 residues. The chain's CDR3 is CASSPPPGNYNEQFF. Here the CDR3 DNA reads TGTGCCAGCTCACCACCGCCGGGTAACTATAATGAGCAGTTCTTC.